What follows are 17 T cell receptor beta chains derived from one specimen sequenced in a study of T cells after yellow fever vaccination. TCRdb passed the 5' RACE reads through MiXCR, listing each CDR3 protein once. Among 29,000 or so distinct CDR3 sequences listed, around 5% were seen once. The sequenced sample was CD8+ T cells sorted from PBMCs, obtained 10 days after the yellow fever booster vaccination. The receptors shown here come from a man under 40 who received the YFV17D yellow fever vaccine.

This clonotype has ten or more counts. The gene calls are TRBV24-1 and TRBJ2-1; the match to TRBD1 covers 7 bases. V shed 4 bases and J 0 bases; nucleotides not matched to a gene: 5. CDR1 KGHDR and CDR2 SFDVKD come from the germline V gene. The CDR3 has 16 amino acids. CDR3 loop: CATSERQGSSYNEQFF. CDR3 bases: TGTGCCACCAGTGAGAGACAGGGCAGCTCCTACAATGAGCAGTTCTTC.

This clonotype was picked up many times. The CDR3 DNA reads as TGCGCCAGCAGCCAATGGGGTGAGGGAGCCGAGCAGTACTTC. Amino acids: CASSQWGEGAEQYF. The chain couples TRBV4-3 to TRBJ2-7; tentatively, D is TRBD2 (5 bases). This CDR3 region has 14 residues. Germline V gene sequence: CDR1 LGHNA, CDR2 YSLEER. V dropped 2 bases and J dropped 6 bases, with 14 bases sitting between them.

Ten or more counts support this clonotype. The chain joins TRBV20-1 to TRBJ2-5; D not resolved. CDR1 is DFQATT and CDR2 is SNEGSKA in the germline V gene (reference sequence). Deletions cut 5 bases from V and 5 bases from J, with 18 bases between. CDR3 length equals 14 residues. CDR3 nucleotide sequence: TGCAGTGCTGAGGCGACTGCGACCCGGGAGACCCAGTACTTC. The encoded protein is CSAEATATRETQYF.

This clonotype was picked up many times. The chain has TRBV7-9 and TRBJ2-3, with TRBD2 matching 8 bases. The length of the CDR3 is 15 residues. Germline CDR1 and CDR2: SEHNR and FQNEAQ (reference sequence). V was pared by 5 bases and J by 0 bases, with 4 bases of the junction left unmatched. The CDR3, as DNA: TGTGCCAGCAGCACCGTAGCGGGAAGCACAGATACGCAGTATTTT. This codes for CASSTVAGSTDTQYF. Full variable domain (rest looked up from reference TRBV7-9 and TRBJ2-3): DTGVSQNPRHKITKRGQNVTFRCDPISEHNRLYWYRQTLGQGPEFLTYFQNEAQLEKSRLLSDRFSAERPKGSFSTLEIQRTEQGDSAMYLCASSTVAGSTDTQYFGPGTRLTVL.

This clonotype was counted at least ten times. This chain joins TRBV7-8 and TRBJ2-1; TRBD2 agrees at 14 bases. The germline V gene encodes CDR1 SGHVS and CDR2 FQNEAQ. The CDR3 totals 17 residues. With V trimmed by 2 bases and J by 6 bases, 6 bases remained unmatched. The CDR3 nucleotides are TGTGCCAGCAGCTTATTCGGACTAGCGGGAGGATTCAATGAGCAGTTCTTC. It specifies CASSLFGLAGGFNEQFF.

This clonotype was detected a few times. V and J are TRBV13 and TRBJ2-4; the D gene is possibly TRBD2 (6 bases). The germline V and J ends were trimmed by 4 bases and 0 bases, with 22 bases remaining between them. Germline V gene data show CDR1 as PRHDT and CDR2 as FYEKMQ (reference sequence). The CDR3 consists of 19 residues. As DNA, the CDR3 is TGTGCCAGCAGCTCTCGGGATCCGGAGGGTGTTCTAGCCAAAAACATTCAGTACTTC. Translated, it gives CASSSRDPEGVLAKNIQYF.

This clonotype came up many times. The rearrangement links TRBV19 to TRBJ2-7; the match to TRBD2 covers 14 bases. The J segment lost 5 bases and the V segment lost 2 bases, leaving 2 bases of the junction unmatched. This CDR3 is built from 15 residues. CDR1 LNHDA and CDR2 SQIVND come from the germline V gene (reference sequence). The CDR3 sequence: CASSITGLAGDEQYF. CDR3 in DNA: TGTGCCAGTAGTATAACGGGACTAGCGGGAGACGAGCAGTACTTC. Full variable domain (outside the CDR3, taken from reference TRBV19 and TRBJ2-7): DGGITQSPKYLFRKEGQNVTLSCEQNLNHDAMYWYRQDPGQGLRLIYYSQIVNDFQKGDIAEGYSVSREKKESFPLTVTSAQKNPTAFYLCASSITGLAGDEQYFGPGTRLTVT.

This clonotype was seen ten or more times. V and J are TRBV5-4 and TRBJ1-6; D not resolved. Per the germline V gene, CDR1 is SGHNT and CDR2 is YYREEE (reference sequence). This CDR3 spans 11 amino acids. Trimming cost V 7 bases and J 10 bases, with 9 bases left between them. DNA of the CDR3: TGTGCCAGCGGCGTTGGATCACCCCTCCACTTT. Its translation is CASGVGSPLHF.

DNA for the CDR3: TGTGCCAGCAGCGCCCCGTGGAGCGGGAGCACTAATGAGCAGTTCTTC. It encodes CASSAPWSGSTNEQFF. V is TRBV9 and J is TRBJ2-1; the match to TRBD2 covers 8 bases. Looked up from germline, CDR1 is SGDLS and CDR2 is YYNGEE. The CDR3 runs to 16 residues. Trimming cost V 3 bases and J 7 bases; bases outside gene matches: 12.

The chain couples TRBV6-2 or TRBV6-3 to TRBJ2-7; 11 positions match TRBD2. V lost 7 bases to trimming and J lost 4 bases; unmatched junction nucleotides: 9. Per germline, CDR1 MNHEY and CDR2 SVGEGT. The CDR3 has 15 residues. CDR3 region: CASTPIAGGSYEQYF. Here the CDR3 DNA reads TGTGCCAGCACTCCGATAGCGGGAGGGTCGTACGAGCAGTACTTC.

This clonotype was seen at least ten times. The chain recombines TRBV5-1 with TRBJ2-5; D not certain. From germline, CDR1 is SGHRS and CDR2 YFSETQ. V dropped 5 bases and J dropped 5 bases, with 7 bases sitting between them. This CDR3 spans 11 amino acids. The CDR3 loop is CASRSAETQYF. CDR3 DNA sequence: TGCGCCAGCAGGAGCGCGGAGACCCAGTACTTC.

At least ten counts were recorded for this clonotype. The chain links TRBV7-3 to TRBJ2-1, with D perhaps matching TRBD1 (5 bases). This CDR3 is 13 amino acids long. Looked up from germline, CDR1 is SGHTA and CDR2 is FQGTGA. Between the trimmed V and J ends, which lost 5 bases and 5 bases, there was a span of 10 bases. Written as DNA, the CDR3 is TGTGCCAGCAGCCTGGCAGGGCACAATGAGCAGTTCTTC. The encoded protein is CASSLAGHNEQFF.

The table lists this clonotype with many counts. The rearrangement joins TRBV11-1 to TRBJ2-5, with 13 bases matching TRBD2. The CDR3 covers 18 residues. Germline loops: CDR1 SGHAT, CDR2 FQDESV (reference sequence). V trimming: 1 base; J trimming: 1 base; junction bases outside the gene matches: 6. The CDR3 nucleotides are TGTGCCAGCAGCTTAGGACTAGCGGGAGGAAGGGGCCAAGAGACCCAGTACTTC. Translated, it gives CASSLGLAGGRGQETQYF.

This clonotype was picked up many times. The genes are TRBV28 and TRBJ2-7; 8 bases are a match to TRBD1. The length of the CDR3 is 13 residues. Germline CDR1 reads MDHEN; CDR2 reads SYDVKM. The J segment lost 4 bases and the V segment lost 7 bases, leaving 6 bases of the junction unmatched. This CDR3 is CASTGTGVYEQYF. The CDR3 nucleotides read TGTGCCAGCACCGGGACAGGTGTGTACGAGCAGTACTTC.

This clonotype was seen at least ten times. This chain connects TRBV2 to TRBJ2-5, with a tentative D call TRBD2 (6 bases). CDR3 length equals 15 residues. Germline assignment: CDR1 SNHLY and CDR2 FYNNEI. Trimming pared 6 bases from V and 5 bases from J, leaving 19 bases between. In DNA form, the CDR3 reads TGTGCCAGCAGATTGGGAGGACACCCTCCGGAGACCCAGTACTTC. Translation: CASRLGGHPPETQYF.

This clonotype was recorded at least ten times. The CDR3 coding sequence is TGCAGTGCGCCTACTAGCGGGAGTTTCTACGAGCAGTACTTC. Protein: CSAPTSGSFYEQYF. This chain links TRBV20-1 with TRBJ2-7; 11 bases fit TRBD2. Germline lookup yields CDR1 DFQATT and CDR2 SNEGSKA (reference sequence). Germline trimming cut 6 bases from V and 3 bases from J; bases unmatched to any gene: 7. The CDR3 consists of 14 residues.

This clonotype was seen repeatedly, ten times or more. The chain recombines TRBV27 with TRBJ2-7, with D perhaps matching TRBD2 (6 bases). The V gene's germline CDR1 is MNHEY and CDR2 SMNVEV (reference sequence). The CDR3 is 14 amino acids. The V end lost 0 bases, the J end lost 3 bases, and 9 bases lay between the germline ends. As DNA, the CDR3 is TGTGCCAGCAGTTTATCGCGTAGCGGCTACGAGCAGTACTTC. This codes for CASSLSRSGYEQYF.